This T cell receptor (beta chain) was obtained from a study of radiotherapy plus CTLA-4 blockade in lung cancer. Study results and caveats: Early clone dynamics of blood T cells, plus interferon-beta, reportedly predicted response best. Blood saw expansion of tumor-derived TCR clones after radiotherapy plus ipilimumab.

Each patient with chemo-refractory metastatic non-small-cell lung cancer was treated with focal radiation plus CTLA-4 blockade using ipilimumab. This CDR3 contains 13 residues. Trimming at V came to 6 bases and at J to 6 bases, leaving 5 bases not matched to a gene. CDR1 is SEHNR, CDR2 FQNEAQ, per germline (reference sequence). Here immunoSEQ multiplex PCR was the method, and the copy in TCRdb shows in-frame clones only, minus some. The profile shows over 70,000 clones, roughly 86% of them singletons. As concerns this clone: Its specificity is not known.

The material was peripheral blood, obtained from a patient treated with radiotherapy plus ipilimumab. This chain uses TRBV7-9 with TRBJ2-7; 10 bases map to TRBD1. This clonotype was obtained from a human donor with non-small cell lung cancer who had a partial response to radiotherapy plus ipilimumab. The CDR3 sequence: CASRTGTGAEQYV. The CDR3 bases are TGTGCCAGCAGAACCGGGACAGGGGCCGAGCAGTACGTC.